This T cell receptor beta chain was sequenced during a study of blood T cell repertoires in COVID-19. On the study more broadly: Samples came from the United States, Italy and Spain, spanning acute and convalescent COVID-19. The analysed material was cDNA or gDNA that came from T cells, B-cell-depleted T cells, or PBMCs.

Sequenced by immunoSEQ multiplex PCR; TCRdb stores in-frame clones only, minus some. This sample has around 53,000 clones, with 85% to 90% found just once. With V trimmed by 4 bases and J by 4 bases, 16 bases remained unmatched. Germline CDR1 reads SQVTM; CDR2 reads ANQGSEA. This CDR3 spans 19 amino acids. This clonotype was obtained from a man aged 45-60 years with acute or convalescent COVID-19. Sequenced input: peripheral blood. The chain joins TRBV29-1 to TRBJ2-2; 12 positions match TRBD1. In DNA, the CDR3 is TGCAGCGTTGGATTGTCGGGACAGGGGGCCGGGCCGATCACCGGGGAGCTGTTTTTT. It encodes CSVGLSGQGAGPITGELFF.